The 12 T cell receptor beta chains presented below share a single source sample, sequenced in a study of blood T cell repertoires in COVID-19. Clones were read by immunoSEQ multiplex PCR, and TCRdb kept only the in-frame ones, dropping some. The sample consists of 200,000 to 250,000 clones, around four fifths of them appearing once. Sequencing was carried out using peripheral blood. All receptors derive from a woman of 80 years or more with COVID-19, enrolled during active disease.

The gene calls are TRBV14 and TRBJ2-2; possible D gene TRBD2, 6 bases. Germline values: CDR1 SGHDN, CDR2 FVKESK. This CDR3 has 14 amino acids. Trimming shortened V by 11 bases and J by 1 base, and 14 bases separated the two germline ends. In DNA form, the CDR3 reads TGTGCCTCTTCCGGGACTTGGAACACCGGGGAGCTGTTTTTT. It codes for CASSGTWNTGELFF.

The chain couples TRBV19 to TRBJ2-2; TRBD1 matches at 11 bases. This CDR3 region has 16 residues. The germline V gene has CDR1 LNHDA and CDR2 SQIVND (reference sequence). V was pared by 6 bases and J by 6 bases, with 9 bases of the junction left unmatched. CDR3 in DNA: TGTGCCAGTAGATCGGACAGGGGGCCGGAGGCCGGGGAGCTGTTTTTT. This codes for CASRSDRGPEAGELFF. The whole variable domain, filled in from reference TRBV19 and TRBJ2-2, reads DGGITQSPKYLFRKEGQNVTLSCEQNLNHDAMYWYRQDPGQGLRLIYYSQIVNDFQKGDIAEGYSVSREKKESFPLTVTSAQKNPTAFYLCASRSDRGPEAGELFFGEGSRLTVL.

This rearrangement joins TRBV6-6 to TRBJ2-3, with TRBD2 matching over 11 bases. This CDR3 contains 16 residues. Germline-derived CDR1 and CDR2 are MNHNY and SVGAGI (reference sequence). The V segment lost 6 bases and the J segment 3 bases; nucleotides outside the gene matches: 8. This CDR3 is CASRLSGGAGTDTQYF. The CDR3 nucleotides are TGTGCCAGCAGACTTAGCGGGGGGGCGGGGACAGATACGCAGTATTTT.

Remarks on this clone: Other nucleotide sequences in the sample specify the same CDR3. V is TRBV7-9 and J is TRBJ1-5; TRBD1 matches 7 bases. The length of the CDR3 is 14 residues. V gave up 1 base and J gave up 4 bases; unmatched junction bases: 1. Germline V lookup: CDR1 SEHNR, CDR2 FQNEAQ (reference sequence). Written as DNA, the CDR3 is TGTGCCAGCAGCTTAGGACAGGGTAATCAGCCCCAGCATTTT. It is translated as CASSLGQGNQPQHF.

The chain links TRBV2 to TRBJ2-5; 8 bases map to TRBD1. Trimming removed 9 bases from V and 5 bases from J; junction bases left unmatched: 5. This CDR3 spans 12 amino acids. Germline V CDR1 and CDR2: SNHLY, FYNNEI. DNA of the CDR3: TGTGCCAGAGGACAGGGCGCGGAGACCCAGTACTTC. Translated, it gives CARGQGAETQYF.

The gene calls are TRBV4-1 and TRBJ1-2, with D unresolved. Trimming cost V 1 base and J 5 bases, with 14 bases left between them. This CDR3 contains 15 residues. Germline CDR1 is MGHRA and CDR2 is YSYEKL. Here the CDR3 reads CASSQGSGGVYGYTF. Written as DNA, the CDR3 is TGCGCCAGCAGCCAAGGTTCCGGCGGGGTGTATGGCTACACCTTC.

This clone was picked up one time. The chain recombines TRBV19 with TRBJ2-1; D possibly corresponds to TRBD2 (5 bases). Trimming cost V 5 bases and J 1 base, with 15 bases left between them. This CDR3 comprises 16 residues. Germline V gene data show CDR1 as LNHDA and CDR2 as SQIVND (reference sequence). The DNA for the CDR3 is TGTGCCAGTAGTGTTTTGGGGAGCGGTTCCTACAATGAGCAGTTCTTC. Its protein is CASSVLGSGSYNEQFF.

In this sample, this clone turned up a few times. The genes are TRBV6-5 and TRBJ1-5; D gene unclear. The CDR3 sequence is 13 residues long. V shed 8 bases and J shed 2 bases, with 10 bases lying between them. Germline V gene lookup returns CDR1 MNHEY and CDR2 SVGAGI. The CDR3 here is CASLGSGNQPQHF. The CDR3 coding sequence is TGTGCCAGCCTCGGTAGCGGCAATCAGCCCCAGCATTTT.

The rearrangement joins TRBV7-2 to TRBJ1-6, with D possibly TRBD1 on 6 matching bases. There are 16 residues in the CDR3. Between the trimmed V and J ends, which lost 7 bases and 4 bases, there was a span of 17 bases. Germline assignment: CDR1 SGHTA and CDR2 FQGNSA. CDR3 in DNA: TGTGCCAGCACGGGACCCGGACAGACATATAATTCACCCCTCCACTTT. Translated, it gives CASTGPGQTYNSPLHF.

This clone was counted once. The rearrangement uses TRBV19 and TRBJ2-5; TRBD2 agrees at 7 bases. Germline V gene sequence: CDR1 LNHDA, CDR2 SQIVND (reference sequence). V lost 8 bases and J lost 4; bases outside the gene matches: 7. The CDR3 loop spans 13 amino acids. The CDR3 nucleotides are TGTGCCAGTGGGACCGTAGCGGGAGAGACCCAGTACTTC. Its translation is CASGTVAGETQYF.

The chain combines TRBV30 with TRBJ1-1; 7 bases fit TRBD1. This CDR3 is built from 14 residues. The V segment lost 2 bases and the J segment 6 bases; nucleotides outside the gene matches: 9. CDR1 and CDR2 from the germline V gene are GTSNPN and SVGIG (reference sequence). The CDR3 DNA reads TGTGCCTGGAGTCGGGCCAGGGGGGTTTCTGAAGCTTTCTTT. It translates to CAWSRARGVSEAFF.

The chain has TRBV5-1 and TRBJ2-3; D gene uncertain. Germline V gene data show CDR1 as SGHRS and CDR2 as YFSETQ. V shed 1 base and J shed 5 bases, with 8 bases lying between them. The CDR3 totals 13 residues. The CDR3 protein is CASSLRRGDTQYF. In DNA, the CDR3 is TGCGCCAGCAGCTTGCGTCGAGGAGATACGCAGTATTTT.